This T cell receptor (beta chain) was identified during a study of blood T cell repertoires in COVID-19. About the study: Samples taken during acute and convalescent COVID-19 were collected in the United States, Italy and Spain. The analysed material was cDNA or gDNA that came from T cells, B-cell-depleted T cells, or PBMCs.

In the study's own analysis: Amplification from reference gene primers served as the basis for estimated nucleated cell counts. Sequenced by immunoSEQ multiplex PCR; TCRdb stores in-frame clones only, minus some. That table gives V, J and clone size, and the DNA gave D and trimming. The sample consists of around 100,000 clones, approximately 92% of them appearing once. V lost 0 bases to trimming and J lost 0 bases, with 10 bases between them. The CDR3 is made up of 16 amino acids. In germline, CDR1 is SGHRS, CDR2 YFSETQ. The source material was peripheral blood. The TCR was taken from a man aged 50 to 59 with active COVID-19. This sequence joins TRBV5-1 and TRBJ2-1; D might be TRBD1 (6 bases). CDR3 amino acids: CASSLGDNGSYNEQFF. In nucleotides, the CDR3 is TGCGCCAGCAGCTTGGGGGACAACGGCTCCTACAATGAGCAGTTCTTC.